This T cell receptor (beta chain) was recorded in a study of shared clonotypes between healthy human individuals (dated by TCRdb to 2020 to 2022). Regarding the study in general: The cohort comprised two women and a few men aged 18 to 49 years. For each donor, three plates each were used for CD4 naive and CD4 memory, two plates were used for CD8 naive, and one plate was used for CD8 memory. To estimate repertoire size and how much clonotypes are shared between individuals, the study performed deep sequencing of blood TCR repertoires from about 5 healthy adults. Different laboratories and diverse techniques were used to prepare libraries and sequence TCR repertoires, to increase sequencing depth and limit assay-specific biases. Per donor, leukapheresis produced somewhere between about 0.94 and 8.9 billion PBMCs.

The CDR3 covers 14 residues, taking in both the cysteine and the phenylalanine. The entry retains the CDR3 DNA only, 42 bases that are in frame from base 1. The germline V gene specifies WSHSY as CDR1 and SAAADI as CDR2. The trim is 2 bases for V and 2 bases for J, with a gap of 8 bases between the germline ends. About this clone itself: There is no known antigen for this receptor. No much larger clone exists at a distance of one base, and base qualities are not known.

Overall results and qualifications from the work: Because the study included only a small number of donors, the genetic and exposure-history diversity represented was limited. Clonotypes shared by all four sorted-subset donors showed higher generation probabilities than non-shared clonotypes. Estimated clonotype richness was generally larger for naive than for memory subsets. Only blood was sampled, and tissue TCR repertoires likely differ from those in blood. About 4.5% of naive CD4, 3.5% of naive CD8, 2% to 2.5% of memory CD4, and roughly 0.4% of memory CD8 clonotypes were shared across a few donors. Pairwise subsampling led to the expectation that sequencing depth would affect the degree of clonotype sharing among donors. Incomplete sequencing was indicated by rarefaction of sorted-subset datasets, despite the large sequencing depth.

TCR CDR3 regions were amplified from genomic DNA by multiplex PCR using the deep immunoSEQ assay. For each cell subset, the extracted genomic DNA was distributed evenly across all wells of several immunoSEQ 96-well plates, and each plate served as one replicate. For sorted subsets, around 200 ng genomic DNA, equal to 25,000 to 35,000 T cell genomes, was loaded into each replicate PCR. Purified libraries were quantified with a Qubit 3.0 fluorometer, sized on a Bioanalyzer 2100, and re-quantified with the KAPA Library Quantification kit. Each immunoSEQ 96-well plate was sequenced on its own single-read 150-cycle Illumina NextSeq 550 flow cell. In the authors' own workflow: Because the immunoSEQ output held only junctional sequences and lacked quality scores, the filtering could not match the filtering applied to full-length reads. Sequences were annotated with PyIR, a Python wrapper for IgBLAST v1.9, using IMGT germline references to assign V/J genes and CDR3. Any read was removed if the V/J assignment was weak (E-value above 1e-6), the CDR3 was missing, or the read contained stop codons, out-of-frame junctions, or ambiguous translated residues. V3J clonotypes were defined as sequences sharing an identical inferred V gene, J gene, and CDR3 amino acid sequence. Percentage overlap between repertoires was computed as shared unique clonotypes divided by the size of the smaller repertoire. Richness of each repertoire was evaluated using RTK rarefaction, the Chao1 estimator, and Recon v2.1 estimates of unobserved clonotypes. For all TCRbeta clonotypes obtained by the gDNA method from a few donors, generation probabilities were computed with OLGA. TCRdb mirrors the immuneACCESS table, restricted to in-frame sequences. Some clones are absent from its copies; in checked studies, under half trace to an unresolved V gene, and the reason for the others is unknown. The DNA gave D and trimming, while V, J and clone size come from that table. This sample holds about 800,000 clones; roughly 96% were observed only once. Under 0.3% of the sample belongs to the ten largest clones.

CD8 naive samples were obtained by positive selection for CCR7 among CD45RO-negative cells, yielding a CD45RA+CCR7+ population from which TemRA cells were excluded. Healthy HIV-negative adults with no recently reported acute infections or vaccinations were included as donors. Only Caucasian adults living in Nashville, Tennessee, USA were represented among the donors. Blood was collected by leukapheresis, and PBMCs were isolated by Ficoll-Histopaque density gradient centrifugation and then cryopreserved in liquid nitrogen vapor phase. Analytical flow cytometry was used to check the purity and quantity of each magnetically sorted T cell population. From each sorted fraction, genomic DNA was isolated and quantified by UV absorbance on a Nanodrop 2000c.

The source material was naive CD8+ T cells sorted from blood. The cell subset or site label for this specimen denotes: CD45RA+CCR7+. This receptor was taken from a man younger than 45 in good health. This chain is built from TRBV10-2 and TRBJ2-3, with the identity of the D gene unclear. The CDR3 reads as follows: CASSEIAATDTQYF. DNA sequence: TGCGCCAGCAGTGAGATAGCAGCCACAGATACGCAGTATTTT.